The T cell receptor beta chain under discussion was sequenced for a study of blood T cell repertoires in COVID-19. The length of the CDR3 is 16 residues. Losses at the gene ends were 1 base for V and 0 bases for J; bases not matched to a gene: 3. In germline, CDR1 is SGHTA, CDR2 FQGNSA. Here immunoSEQ multiplex PCR was the method, and the copy in TCRdb shows in-frame clones only, minus some. The sample lists almost 300,000 clones, around 84% occurring once. The sequence was obtained from a man between 65 and 85 years old with acute or convalescent COVID-19. The rearrangement joins TRBV7-2 to TRBJ2-3; 8 bases line up with TRBD2. Specimen: peripheral blood. Here the CDR3 reads CASSLGLATSTDTQYF. DNA of the CDR3: TGTGCCAGCAGCTTAGGACTAGCGACTAGCACAGATACGCAGTATTTT.